This TCR beta chain emerged from a study of blood T cell repertoires in COVID-19. In the study overall: Specimens from acute and convalescent COVID-19 originated in the United States, Italy and Spain. Sample material is recorded as cDNA or gDNA derived from T cells, B-cell-depleted T cells, or PBMCs.

Seattle cases were enrolled at active infection and followed longitudinally. The CDR3 has 13 amino acids. Looked up from germline, CDR1 is MNHEY and CDR2 is SVGAGI. V lost 7 bases to trimming and J lost 4 bases, with 8 bases between them. In the original processing: Estimation of nucleated cell counts was performed using reference gene primer amplification. The method was immunoSEQ multiplex PCR; TCRdb's version includes in-frame clones alone and lacks a portion of them. Clonal size and the V and J genes are those of that table, whereas D and trimming came from the DNA. This table has about 310,000 clones, 90% appearing once.

The sequenced material came from peripheral blood. The chain links TRBV6-5 to TRBJ2-6; D not certain. This sequence was found in a woman aged 35 to 49 with COVID-19, enrolled during active disease. CDR3 loop: CASTRSGANVLTF. The CDR3 coding sequence is TGTGCCAGCACGCGATCAGGGGCCAACGTCCTGACTTTC.